Presented here are 20 T cell receptor beta chains from one specimen sequenced in a study of blood T cells in healthy people across ages. Through a sample-barcoded 5' primer and a J-beta primer mix, a second PCR was run for roughly 7 to 11 cycles. TCRdb ran MiXCR on the 5' RACE reads and lists one entry per CDR3 protein. The table includes about 1,800,000 distinct CDR3 sequences, 25% to 30% detected once. The source material was blood. The receptor set was obtained from a woman between 25 and 40 years old in good health.

This chain links TRBV10-3 with TRBJ1-1; the D gene is possibly TRBD1 (5 bases). This CDR3 has 13 residues. Germline CDR1 is ENHRY and CDR2 is SYGVKD. Trimming shortened V by 3 bases and J by 5 bases, and 10 bases separated the two germline ends. The CDR3 region is CAISDRVGTEAFF. The CDR3 DNA reads as TGTGCCATCAGTGACAGGGTGGGGACTGAAGCTTTCTTT.

In its sample, this clonotype was seen many times. The rearrangement links TRBV7-2 to TRBJ2-4; D unresolved. V lost 1 base, J lost 2 bases, and 9 bases lay in between. Per germline, CDR1 SGHTA and CDR2 FQGNSA. CDR3 length equals 15 residues. CDR3 sequence: CASSLGASPKNIQYF. In DNA, the CDR3 is TGTGCCAGCAGCTTAGGGGCCAGCCCCAAAAACATTCAGTACTTC. The variable domain in full, with the rest retrieved from reference TRBV7-2 and TRBJ2-4, is GAGVSQSPSNKVTEKGKDVELRCDPISGHTALYWYRQSLGQGLEFLIYFQGNSAPDKSGLPSDRFSAERTGGSVSTLTIQRTQQEDSAVYLCASSLGASPKNIQYFGAGTRLSVL.

The rearrangement uses TRBV7-7 and TRBJ2-5; either TRBD1 or TRBD2 may supply D (5 bases each). Germline loops: CDR1 SSHAT, CDR2 FNYEAQ (reference sequence). The CDR3 covers 15 residues. V lost 3 bases and J 0 bases, leaving 11 bases between the germline ends. The DNA of the CDR3 is TGTGCCAGCAGCTTCGGGAACAGGAACCAAGAGACCCAGTACTTC. This encodes CASSFGNRNQETQYF.

In its sample, this clonotype was seen a few times. An end of the junction differs from the germline gene, which may be a read error. The chain combines TRBV12-3 or TRBV12-4 with TRBJ1-1; D gene uncertain. This CDR3 spans 13 amino acids. CDR3 in amino acids: CASSLAVKTEAFF. The CDR3, as DNA: TGTGCCAGCAGTCTTGCCGTGAAGACTGAAGCTTTCTTT.

This clonotype was seen ten or more times. V and J are TRBV7-9 and TRBJ2-7, with D possibly being TRBD2 (5 bases). V lost 4 bases, J lost 3 bases, and 16 bases lay in between. CDR3 length equals 15 residues. Germline assignment: CDR1 SEHNR and CDR2 FQNEAQ (reference sequence). The CDR3: CASSSSTGNFYEQYF. The CDR3 DNA reads TGTGCCAGCAGCTCCTCAACGGGAAACTTCTACGAGCAGTACTTC. The whole variable domain, remainder taken from reference TRBV7-9 and TRBJ2-7, is DTGVSQNPRHKITKRGQNVTFRCDPISEHNRLYWYRQTLGQGPEFLTYFQNEAQLEKSRLLSDRFSAERPKGSFSTLEIQRTEQGDSAMYLCASSSSTGNFYEQYFGPGTRLTVT.

The chain employs TRBV5-4 and TRBJ2-7, with TRBD1 matching 7 bases. V shed 1 base, J shed 0 bases, and the junction held 7 bases outside the gene matches. The germline V gene encodes CDR1 SGHNT and CDR2 YYREEE (reference sequence). CDR3 length: 16 amino acids. The CDR3 region is CASSLMRGPSSYEQYF. Written as DNA, the CDR3 is TGTGCCAGCAGCTTGATGAGGGGGCCTAGCTCCTACGAGCAGTACTTC.

This clonotype was found a few times. A much larger clone is a single base away; this may be a read error. The J gene is TRBJ2-7, the V gene TRBV12-3 or TRBV12-4; D is ambiguous. This CDR3 is built from 13 residues. The ends were cut back, 6 bases at V and 3 bases at J, with 12 bases in the middle. This CDR3 is CASRFGPVYEQYF. For the CDR3, the DNA is TGTGCCAGCAGGTTCGGACCGGTCTACGAGCAGTACTTC.

J is TRBJ2-3 and V is TRBV2; 8 nucleotides align to TRBD2. The V gene end was trimmed by 4 bases and the J gene end by 4 bases; junction bases not matched to a gene: 7. This CDR3 is built from 15 residues. CDR1 is SNHLY, CDR2 FYNNEI, per germline. The CDR3 region has the DNA TGTGCCAGCAGTGGAAATCGGGGGGGTCCAGATACGCAGTATTTT. This codes for CASSGNRGGPDTQYF.

This clonotype has a handful of counts. The junction shows a germline mismatch at one end, possibly a read error. This chain uses TRBV6-6 with TRBJ2-7; 7 bases match TRBD1. CDR3 length: 16 residues. The germline V gene encodes CDR1 MNHNY and CDR2 SVGAGI (reference sequence). CDR3 in amino acids: CASRRQGSAYSDEQYF. The CDR3 DNA follows: TGTGCCAGCAGACGACAGGGTTCGGCTTATAGCGACGAACAGTACTTC.

V and J are TRBV4-1 and TRBJ2-7, with D uncertain. V lost 5 bases and J lost 3, with 11 bases in between. The V gene's germline CDR1 is MGHRA and CDR2 YSYEKL. The CDR3 runs to 13 residues. Here the CDR3 reads CASSNLINYEQYF. The CDR3 DNA reads as TGCGCCAGCAGCAACCTCATTAACTACGAGCAGTACTTC.

This chain links TRBV24-1 with TRBJ2-1; TRBD2 matches 7 bases. The CDR3 runs 16 residues. The trim removed 4 bases at V and 9 bases at J, leaving 14 bases unmatched. Germline V CDR1 and CDR2: KGHDR, SFDVKD. CDR3 protein: CATSDPQPGERGEQFF. CDR3 DNA: TGTGCCACCAGTGACCCCCAGCCCGGCGAGCGGGGTGAGCAGTTCTTC.

This clonotype was observed a few times. The chain joins TRBV11-2 to TRBJ2-5, with D possibly TRBD2 on 7 matching bases. The germline gives CDR1 SGHAT, CDR2 FQNNGV. The CDR3 is made up of 15 amino acids. Trimming removed 5 bases at V and 0 bases at J, with 13 bases between. The CDR3 coding sequence is TGTGCCAGCAGCGGGGGGGCCCCCCACCAAGAGACCCAGTACTTC. The encoded protein is CASSGGAPHQETQYF.

This clonotype was detected a few times. The rearrangement uses TRBV7-3 and TRBJ1-6; perhaps TRBD1 as D (6 bases). Germline CDR1 SGHTA, CDR2 FQGTGA. The length of the CDR3 is 17 residues. V lost 3 bases and J lost 5, with 17 bases in between. As DNA, the CDR3 is TGTGCCAGCAGCTTTAACCGACCAGGGGCGGATAATTCACCCCTCCACTTT. Translation gives CASSFNRPGADNSPLHF.

V is TRBV6-6 and J is TRBJ2-2; D gene unclear. Trimming took off 0 bases at V and 5 bases at J, with 10 bases between the two ends. This CDR3 contains 15 residues. Germline loops: CDR1 MNHNY, CDR2 SVGAGI (reference sequence). CDR3 region: CASSYSTHRTGELFF. CDR3 nucleotide sequence: TGTGCCAGCAGTTACTCGACTCATCGGACCGGGGAGCTGTTTTTT.

The V and J genes are TRBV10-3 and TRBJ1-2; D is ambiguous. Germline CDR1 is ENHRY and CDR2 is SYGVKD. Deletions cut 2 bases from V and 4 bases from J, with 11 bases between. The CDR3 totals 14 residues. CDR3 bases: TGTGCCATCAGTGAGGAGGCAGCCTCCTATGGCTACACCTTC. As protein: CAISEEAASYGYTF.

This clonotype appeared a few times. This chain connects TRBV5-1 to TRBJ1-2; D gene uncertain. The CDR3 is 14 residues long. Germline loops: CDR1 SGHRS, CDR2 YFSETQ. Trimming left V 1 base short and J 3 bases short, with 10 bases between. CDR3 coding DNA: TGCGCCAGCAGCTTGAATACAGTAGACTATGGCTACACCTTC. This translates into CASSLNTVDYGYTF.

This clonotype has more than one count but fewer than ten. The chain links TRBV20-1 to TRBJ2-6; D is possibly TRBD1 (6 bases). V dropped 5 bases and J dropped 0 bases, with 11 bases sitting between them. CDR1 is DFQATT and CDR2 is SNEGSKA in the germline V gene (reference sequence). This CDR3 has 15 residues. CDR3 loop: CSAGQGSSGANVLTF. CDR3 DNA: TGCAGTGCTGGGCAGGGGTCCTCTGGGGCCAACGTCCTGACTTTC.

Many counts were recorded for this clonotype. The chain has TRBV7-2 and TRBJ1-1; D is ambiguous. V was trimmed by 2 bases and J by 5 bases, leaving 12 bases between them. From germline, CDR1 is SGHTA and CDR2 FQGNSA. The CDR3 has 14 amino acids. The CDR3 nucleotides are TGTGCCAGCAGCTTACGCGGCGACATAACTGAAGCTTTCTTT. Protein sequence: CASSLRGDITEAFF.

This clonotype was observed a few times. The rearrangement joins TRBV29-1 to TRBJ1-1; D unresolved. Germline V gene lookup returns CDR1 SQVTM and CDR2 ANQGSEA. V was clipped by 4 bases and J by 1 base, with 7 bases between them. CDR3 size: 12 residues. This CDR3 reads CSVAVGNTEAFF. CDR3 DNA: TGCAGCGTTGCAGTCGGGAACACTGAAGCTTTCTTT.

Of note for this clonotype: A single base separates this from a much larger clone, so it may be a read error. The chain has TRBV10-3 and TRBJ2-7; the D gene is possibly TRBD1 (5 bases). CDR1 is ENHRY and CDR2 is SYGVKD in the germline V gene. Trimming cost V 6 bases and J 9 bases, with 18 bases left between them. CDR3 length: 13 residues. The DNA of the CDR3 is TGTGCCATCAGGGCGGCAGGGTTTACAAGGCAGTACTTC. This gives the protein CAIRAAGFTRQYF.